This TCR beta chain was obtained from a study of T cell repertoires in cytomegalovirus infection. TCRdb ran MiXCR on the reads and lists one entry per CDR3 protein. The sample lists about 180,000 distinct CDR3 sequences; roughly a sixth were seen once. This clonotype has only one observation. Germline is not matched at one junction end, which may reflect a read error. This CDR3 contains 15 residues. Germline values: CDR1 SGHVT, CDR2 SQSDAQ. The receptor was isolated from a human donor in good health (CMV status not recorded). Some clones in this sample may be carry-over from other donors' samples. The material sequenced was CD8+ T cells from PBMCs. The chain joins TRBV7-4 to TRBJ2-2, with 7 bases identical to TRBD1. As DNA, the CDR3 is TGTGCCAGCAGCTTAGAGGGGGCTGGGACCGGGGAGCTGATTTTT. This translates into CASSLEGAGTGELIF. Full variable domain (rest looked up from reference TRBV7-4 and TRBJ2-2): GAGVSQSPRYKVAKRGRDVALRCDSISGHVTLYWYRQTLGQGSEVLTYSQSDAQRDKSGRPSGRFSAERPERSVSTLKIQRTEQGDSAVYLCASSLEGAGTGELIFGEGSRLTVL.